This T cell receptor beta chain originates from a study of OX40 agonist ivuxolimab in advanced cancers. As for the study in general: Recorded diagnoses for dose-escalation patients were hepatocellular carcinoma, melanoma, renal cell or head and neck cancer. Patients with prior anti-PD-1, anti-PD-L1 or anti-CTLA-4 therapy were eligible; about 41% had some.

Study outcomes and limitations: Expanded peripheral T-cell antigen specificity went undetermined. Within 6 weeks, CD4+ and CD8+ blood T cells expanded clonally at 0.1 to 3.0 mg/kg.

As concerns this clone: Its specificity is unknown.

TCRdb's copy holds only in-frame clones and misses some; the assay was immunoSEQ multiplex PCR. The top ten hold roughly 1.3% of the sample, which has 70,000 to 85,000 clones, around 87% seen once. This CDR3 contains 14 residues. CDR1 and CDR2 from the germline V gene are MNHNS and SASEGT. Trimming cost V 6 bases and J 2 bases, with 12 bases left between them. J is TRBJ2-3 and V is TRBV6-1, with D perhaps matching TRBD1 (6 bases). The input for sequencing was CD4+ or CD8+ T cells sorted from blood, taken in a trial of the OX40 agonist ivuxolimab. The receptor was isolated from an adult with an advanced solid tumor such as melanoma, head and neck, liver or kidney cancer. The chain's CDR3 is CASRRQDYTDTQYF. CDR3 bases: TGTGCCAGCAGAAGACAGGATTACACAGATACGCAGTATTTT.